This T cell receptor beta chain was retrieved from a study of tumor-infiltrating lymphocytes in primary liver carcinoma. On the study more broadly: Surgery removed the patients' primary liver carcinoma. Patients were both men and women, whose ages ran from 30 to 69 years.

This CDR3 contains 14 residues. J was trimmed by 4 bases and V by 4 bases; bases with no gene match: 6. CDR1 SGHRS and CDR2 YFSETQ come from the germline V gene. Study results and caveats: A significantly higher top-250-clone fraction was recorded for tumors than for blood (p = 0.039). Pairs of tumor regions overlapped more than tumor-adjacent and tumor-blood pairs did.

For blood RNA, unsorted whole blood served as the source, and germline DNA was extracted too. Turning to this clonotype: Its antigen is unknown.

The input was 500 ng total RNA; TCR beta cDNA was made from it with a constant-region primer. Slightly modified ARM-PCR served as the procedure for the TCR beta libraries. These libraries came from three rounds of nested multiplex PCR. TRBV1-TRBV30 forward and Cbeta reverse primers drove the first two roughly 10-cycle rounds. Each CDR3 protein is one row after TCRdb ran MiXCR on the multiplex PCR reads. The table records fewer than 350,000 distinct CDR3 sequences, roughly two thirds of them present only once. The receptor was derived from a man aged 35 to 55 with primary liver carcinoma and hepatitis B virus infection. This rearrangement joins TRBV5-1 to TRBJ1-1; 8 positions match TRBD1. Material: peripheral blood. The DNA for the CDR3 is TGCGCCAGCAGCCACCAGGGGGCTGGCACTGAAGCTTTCTTT. Protein product: CASSHQGAGTEAFF.